These 9 T cell receptor beta chains share one sample of origin, sequenced in a study of blood T cell repertoires in COVID-19. Profiling relied on immunoSEQ multiplex PCR, and the TCRdb table lists in-frame clones only, not all of them. The sample has 55,000 to 80,000 clones; about 80% are singletons. What was sequenced was peripheral blood. The receptors here all came from a man in his sixties or seventies with acute or convalescent COVID-19.

The chain uses TRBV5-6 and TRBJ1-1, with TRBD1 as a possible D gene (5 bases). The V gene's germline CDR1 is SGHDT and CDR2 YYEEEE. V was trimmed by 0 bases and J by 6 bases, leaving 6 bases between them. The CDR3 consists of 12 residues. The CDR3 nucleotides are TGTGCCAGCAGCTTGGAGACAGCTGAAGCTTTCTTT. Translated: CASSLETAEAFF. Complete variable domain (other parts from reference TRBV5-6 and TRBJ1-1): DAGVTQSPTHLIKTRGQQVTLRCSPKSGHDTVSWYQQALGQGPQFIFQYYEEEERQRGNFPDRFSGHQFPNYSSELNVNALLLGDSALYLCASSLETAEAFFGQGTRLTVV.

This clone was seen only a few times. The V call is TRBV5-4, the J call TRBJ1-1; TRBD1 agrees at 7 bases. The V and J ends lost 0 bases and 4 bases, in that order; junction bases with no gene match: 6. Per germline, CDR1 SGHNT and CDR2 YYREEE (reference sequence). The CDR3 spans 15 residues. CDR3 in amino acids: CASSLVARGVTEAFF. CDR3 in DNA: TGTGCCAGCAGCTTGGTCGCCAGGGGGGTCACTGAAGCTTTCTTT.

This clone turned up a few times. The J gene is TRBJ1-3, the V gene TRBV27, with D hard to call. V lost 5 bases and J lost 0, with 11 bases in between. Germline values: CDR1 MNHEY, CDR2 SMNVEV (reference sequence). CDR3 length: 15 residues. The CDR3 nucleotides read TGTGCCAGCAGTCCAAACAGAGACTCTGGAAACACCATATATTTT. Protein sequence: CASSPNRDSGNTIYF.

The V call is TRBV6-4, the J call TRBJ2-3, with 8 bases lining up with TRBD2. Germline V gene data show CDR1 as MRHNA and CDR2 as SNTAGT. This CDR3 is 15 amino acids long. The junction had 3 bases not matched to a gene; V was cut back by 3 bases and J by 1 base. The CDR3, as DNA: TGTGCCAGCAGTGAGGGACTAGTTGGCACAGATACGCAGTATTTT. Translation: CASSEGLVGTDTQYF.

This rearrangement joins TRBV7-3 to TRBJ2-1, with 10 positions matching TRBD2. The V gene end was trimmed by 4 bases and the J gene end by 12 bases; junction bases not matched to a gene: 3. Germline assignment: CDR1 SGHTA and CDR2 FQGTGA. CDR3 length: 12 residues. The DNA of the CDR3 is TGTGCCAGCAGCTCTAGCGGGAGTGGGCAGTTCTTC. As protein: CASSSSGSGQFF.

The genes are TRBV6-1 and TRBJ2-1; 10 bases line up with TRBD2. Germline V gene sequence: CDR1 MNHNS, CDR2 SASEGT. After removal of 3 bases from V and 4 bases from J, the junction contained 15 bases not matched to a gene. CDR3 length: 19 amino acids. The chain's CDR3 is CASSDEKAGGPLLYNEQFF. As DNA, the CDR3 is TGTGCCAGCAGTGATGAAAAAGCGGGAGGGCCTCTTTTGTACAATGAGCAGTTCTTC.

The V gene is TRBV5-1, the J gene TRBJ2-2, with D possibly matching TRBD1 (5 bases). CDR1 is SGHRS and CDR2 is YFSETQ in the germline V gene. The V end was cut by 3 bases, the J end by 5 bases, with 14 bases between. The CDR3 is made up of 15 amino acids. The DNA of the CDR3 is TGCGCCAGCAGCTACTCAACAGGAAATACCGGGGAGCTGTTTTTT. It yields the protein CASSYSTGNTGELFF.

The gene calls are TRBV7-9 and TRBJ1-1, with D unclear. V was clipped by 1 base and J by 4 bases, with 10 bases between them. The CDR3 extends over 14 amino acids. Per germline, CDR1 SEHNR and CDR2 FQNEAQ (reference sequence). CDR3 nucleotide sequence: TGTGCCAGCAGCTTAGTGGCGGGGAGCACTGAAGCTTTCTTT. This encodes CASSLVAGSTEAFF.

V gene TRBV28 combines with J gene TRBJ2-7; a possible D gene is TRBD2 (6 bases). V lost 7 bases and J 2 bases, leaving 18 bases between the germline ends. The length of the CDR3 is 15 residues. CDR1 MDHEN and CDR2 SYDVKM come from the germline V gene. CDR3 loop: CASNPLTSKAYEQYF. The DNA for the CDR3 is TGTGCCAGCAACCCCCTCACTAGCAAGGCCTACGAGCAGTACTTC.